The rows below give T cell receptor beta chains drawn from one sample of a study of cytomegalovirus exposure and HLA in healthy donors. Profiling relied on immunoSEQ multiplex PCR, and the TCRdb table lists in-frame clones only, not all of them. The data hold approximately 110,000 clones, with 74% observed a single time. Input material: PBMCs. The source of these receptors is a man in his forties or fifties in good health and CMV-seropositive. The CDR3 runs from the conserved cysteine through the conserved F or W. Fields, in order: V gene, CDR3 length, D gene, J gene, clone size, CDR3 DNA, CDR3 protein. A D gene is named only where the DNA matches it firmly. The size of a clone is reported for some rows only, either as once, few or many, or as a class for expanded clones.

TRBV2	16	NA	TRBJ1-2	NA	TGTGCCAGCAGTGCCGGCAGGTCGGGCAGGGTCAATGGCTACACCTTC	CASSAGRSGRVNGYTF
TRBV7-8	15	NA	TRBJ2-7	NA	TGTGCCAGCAGCCCAACGGGACTGAGGTCCTACGAGCAGTACTTC	CASSPTGLRSYEQYF
TRBV27	14	NA	TRBJ2-7	NA	TGTGCCAGCAGTTTTGGGACATCTACCTACGAGCAGTACTTC	CASSFGTSTYEQYF
TRBV6-5	14	NA	TRBJ2-2	NA	TGTGCCAGCACCCGGGACTCTAACACCGGGGAGCTGTTTTTT	CASTRDSNTGELFF
TRBV2	16	NA	TRBJ1-2	few	TGTGCCAGCTCCCAGGGGACCCCCGAAATAGGCTATGGCTACACCTTC	CASSQGTPEIGYGYTF
TRBV5-1	12	NA	TRBJ2-5	NA	TGCGCCAGCAGCTTCAGAGGAGAGACCCAGTACTTC	CASSFRGETQYF
TRBV5-1	13	NA	TRBJ1-2	many	TGCGCCAGCAGCTTATCAGACTACTATGGCTACACCTTC	CASSLSDYYGYTF
TRBV5-5	15	TRBD1	TRBJ1-2	NA	TGTGCCAGCAGCCCGGTAGTCGGGACAGGGTTCGGCTACACCTTC	CASSPVVGTGFGYTF
TRBV14	15	NA	TRBJ2-1	NA	TGTGCCAGCAGCCAAGTTCGGCGAACAGCTCTAATAGGGTTCTTC	CASSQVRRTALIGFF
TRBV6-1	15	NA	TRBJ2-3	once	TGTGCCAGCAGTAGAGAGACTACTGGGACAGATACGCAGTATTTT	CASSRETTGTDTQYF
TRBV27	14	TRBD2	TRBJ2-2	NA	TGTGCCAGCACCCTTTCGCGGGGGACCGGGGAGCTGTTTTTT	CASTLSRGTGELFF
TRBV5-3	16	TRBD1	TRBJ1-6	once	TGTGCCAGAAGCTCATGGGACAGGGAACATAATTCACCCCTCCACTTT	CARSSWDREHNSPLHF
TRBV2	14	NA	TRBJ2-1	NA	TGTGCCAGCACGCAGGGCCCTGCCTACAATGAGCAGTTCTTC	CASTQGPAYNEQFF
TRBV9	15	TRBD2	TRBJ2-5	NA	TGTGCCAGCAGCGTCCTAGCGGGGTACCAAGAGACCCAGTACTTC	CASSVLAGYQETQYF
TRBV7-8	13	TRBD1	TRBJ2-1	NA	TGTGCCAGCAGCTTCGGACAGGTCAATGAGCAGTTCTTC	CASSFGQVNEQFF
TRBV30	14	TRBD1	TRBJ2-2	NA	TGTGCCTGGAATCGACAGGGTATTCCCGGGGAGCTGTTTTTT	CAWNRQGIPGELFF
TRBV6-6	15	NA	TRBJ1-5	NA	TGTGCCAGCAGTTACTCGAGAGAGAGCAATCAGCCCCAGCATTTT	CASSYSRESNQPQHF
TRBV30	14	NA	TRBJ1-2	NA	TGTGCTTACTCCAATAAGGGGGCTAACTATGGCTACACCTTC	CAYSNKGANYGYTF
TRBV15	16	NA	TRBJ1-4	once	TGTGCCACCAGCAGAGAGGGGGGGGCCGCTAATGAAAAACTGTTTTTT	CATSREGGAANEKLFF
TRBV6-6	12	NA	TRBJ1-2	NA	TGTGCCAGCAGACAGACTAACTATGGCTACACCTTC	CASRQTNYGYTF
TRBV5-4	16	TRBD2	TRBJ2-5	NA	TGTGCCAGCAGCTTCCCTTTTGGGGCTAGCGGCGAGACCCAGTACTTC	CASSFPFGASGETQYF
TRBV4-1	14	NA	TRBJ2-5	NA	TGCGCCAGCAGCCCAGGCGCGCGGGCGGAGACCCAGTACTTC	CASSPGARAETQYF
TRBV18	17	NA	TRBJ1-3	NA	TGTGCCAGCTCACGCAGGGGTTTTGATGGTACTGGAAACACCATATATTTT	CASSRRGFDGTGNTIYF
TRBV7-2	11	NA	TRBJ2-7	NA	TGTGCCAGCAGTCAGAGTCGGGTGCAGTACTTC	CASSQSRVQYF
TRBV15	15	NA	TRBJ2-5	NA	TGTGCCACCAGCAGACCCCGGAGGGGACAAGAGACCCAGTACTTC	CATSRPRRGQETQYF
TRBV6-5	14	NA	TRBJ2-7	NA	TGTGCCAGCAGTCCCCAGGGGCTACCCCGCGAGCAGTACTTC	CASSPQGLPREQYF